The 2 T cell receptor beta chains given below trace back to one sample, sequenced in a study of Tregs in tolerant kidney transplant recipients. Assay: immunoSEQ multiplex PCR; the TCRdb copy retains only in-frame clones and omits some. This table lists about 48,000 clones. The specimen comprised CD4+ T cells from blood, sampled before the transplant. These receptors originate from a human donor who received a combined kidney and bone marrow transplant.

Comment on this clone: The observed sequence ends 3 residues before the CDR3 terminus, with the missing tail filled in from the germline J gene. The rearrangement joins TRBV5-4 to TRBJ2-3, with 7 bases that match TRBD2. The CDR3 is 15 amino acids. Germline V gives CDR1 SGHNT, CDR2 YYREEE (reference sequence). Trimming removed 3 bases from V and 3 bases from J; junction bases left unmatched: 7. CDR3 protein: CASSSGGLLTDTQYF. The CDR3 bases that were read are TGTGCCAGCAGCTCCGGGGGACTACTTACAGATACG.

With regard to this clone: The read ends 3 residues shy of where the CDR3 ends; the end is completed using the germline J gene. The chain has TRBV18 and TRBJ2-1; TRBD2 agrees at 8 bases. With V trimmed by 3 bases and J by 8 bases, 18 bases remained unmatched. In germline, CDR1 is KGHSH, CDR2 LQKENI. This CDR3 spans 18 amino acids. The CDR3 DNA, read in part, is TGTGCCAGCTCACCCCCCTTTTCAAAAGCGGGAGAGGCCGATGAG. Amino acids: CASSPPFSKAGEADE. From start to end, the CDR3 is CASSPPFSKAGEADEQFF.